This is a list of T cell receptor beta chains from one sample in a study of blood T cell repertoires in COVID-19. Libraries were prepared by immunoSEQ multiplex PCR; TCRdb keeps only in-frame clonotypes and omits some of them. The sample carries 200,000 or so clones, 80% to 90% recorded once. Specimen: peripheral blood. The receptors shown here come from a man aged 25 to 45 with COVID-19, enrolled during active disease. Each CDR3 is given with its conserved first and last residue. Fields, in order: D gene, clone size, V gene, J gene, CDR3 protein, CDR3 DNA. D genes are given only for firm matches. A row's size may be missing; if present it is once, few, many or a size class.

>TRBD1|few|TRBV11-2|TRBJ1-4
CASSPGTAENEKLFF
TGTGCCAGCAGCCCCGGGACAGCCGAAAATGAAAAACTGTTTTTT
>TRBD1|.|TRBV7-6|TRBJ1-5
CASSLHSNRDSKQWPQHF
TGTGCCAGCAGCTTACACAGCAACCGGGACAGCAAGCAATGGCCCCAGCATTTT
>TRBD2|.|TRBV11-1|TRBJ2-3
CASSRLAGGLTDTQYF
TGTGCCAGCAGCCGACTAGCGGGGGGCCTCACAGATACGCAGTATTTT
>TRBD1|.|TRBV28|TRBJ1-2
CASLLQGAFYGYTF
TGTGCCAGCCTCCTACAGGGGGCGTTCTATGGCTACACCTTC
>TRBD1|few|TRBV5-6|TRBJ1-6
CASSRGTGSYNSPLHF
TGTGCCAGCAGCCGCGGGACAGGCTCCTATAATTCACCCCTCCACTTT
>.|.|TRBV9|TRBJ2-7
CASSVCSFSSYEQYF
TGTGCCAGCAGCGTCTGCTCCTTTAGCTCCTACGAGCAGTACTTC
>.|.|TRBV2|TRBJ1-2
CASSRTQTDGYTF
TGTGCCAGCAGTCGGACACAGACCGATGGCTACACCTTC
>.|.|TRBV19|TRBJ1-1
CASSIARTTTEAFF
TGTGCCAGTAGTATAGCACGGACAACCACTGAAGCTTTCTTT
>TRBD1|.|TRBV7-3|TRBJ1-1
CASSRLGGTDTEAFF
TGTGCCAGCAGCCGACTAGGTGGGACAGACACTGAAGCTTTCTTT
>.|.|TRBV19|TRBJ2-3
CASSMALLVDTQYF
TGTGCCAGTAGCATGGCCCTTCTAGTGGATACGCAGTATTTT
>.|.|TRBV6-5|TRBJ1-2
CASSYFSNYGYTF
TGTGCCAGCAGTTACTTCTCTAACTATGGCTACACCTTC
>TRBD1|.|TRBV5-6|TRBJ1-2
CASSSWTGNGYTF
TGTGCCAGCAGCTCTTGGACAGGGAATGGCTACACCTTC
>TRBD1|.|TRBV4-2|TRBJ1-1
CASSHDRGNTEAFF
TGTGCCAGCAGCCACGACAGGGGCAACACTGAAGCTTTCTTT
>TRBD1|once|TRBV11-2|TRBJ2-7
CASSLRDSPREQYF
TGTGCCAGCAGCCTGAGGGACAGTCCTCGCGAGCAGTACTTC
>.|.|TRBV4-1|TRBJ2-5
CASSQESRGYETQYF
TGCGCCAGCAGCCAAGAGAGCAGGGGTTACGAGACCCAGTACTTC
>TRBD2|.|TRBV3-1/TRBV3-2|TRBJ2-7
CASRRSTSGTYEQYF
TGTGCCAGCAGACGTTCGACTAGCGGCACCTACGAGCAGTACTTC
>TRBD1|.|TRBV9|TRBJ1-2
CASSIQGAGGYTF
TGTGCCAGCAGCATTCAGGGGGCGGGTGGCTACACCTTC
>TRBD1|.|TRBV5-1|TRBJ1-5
CASSLGTANQPQHF
TGCGCCAGCAGCCTGGGGACAGCGAATCAGCCCCAGCATTTT
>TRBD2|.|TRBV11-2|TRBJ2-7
CASSVAGGGYEQYF
TGTGCCAGCAGCGTAGCGGGAGGGGGATACGAGCAGTACTTC
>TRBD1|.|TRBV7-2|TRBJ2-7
CASSLDRTGTYEQYF
TGTGCCAGCAGCTTAGACCGGACAGGGACCTACGAGCAGTACTTC
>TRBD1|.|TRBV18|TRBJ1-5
CASSPNRGTGGEVQHF
TGTGCCAGCTCACCAAACAGAGGGACAGGGGGTGAAGTACAGCATTTT
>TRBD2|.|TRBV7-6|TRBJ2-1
CASSFRTSGSDEQFF
TGTGCCAGCAGCTTTAGGACTAGCGGGAGCGATGAGCAGTTCTTC
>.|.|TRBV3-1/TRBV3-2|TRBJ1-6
CASSQGLSSYNSPLHF
TGTGCCAGCAGCCAAGGATTGAGCTCCTATAATTCACCCCTCCACTTT
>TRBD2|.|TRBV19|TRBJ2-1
CASTAGGGGRSLNEQFF
TGTGCCAGTACTGCCGGGGGAGGCGGGAGGTCGCTAAATGAGCAGTTCTTC
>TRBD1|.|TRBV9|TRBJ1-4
CASSVNRGGFGHGEKLFF
TGTGCCAGCAGCGTAAACAGGGGGGGATTCGGCCATGGGGAAAAACTGTTTTTT
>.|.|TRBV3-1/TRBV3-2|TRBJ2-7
CASSQDERTAASEQYF
TGTGCCAGCAGCCAAGATGAACGGACAGCTGCATCCGAGCAGTACTTC